This T cell receptor beta chain appears in the sequencing data of a study of PD-L1 blockade in urothelial cancer (dated by TCRdb to the late 2010s). General notes on the study: Therapy was started in 2014 for all patients, and atezolizumab 1,200 mg was administered intravenously every 3 weeks. Durable clinical benefit was defined as progression-free survival longer than 6 months, and TCR features were also tested against progression-free and overall survival. Eight to ten patients achieved durable clinical benefit and roughly 20 did not. An exploratory multi-omic analysis was conducted of the somatic, immune and clinical correlates of response to PD-L1 blockade with atezolizumab in urothelial cancer. Patients had an ECOG performance status of 0 or 1 and had received between 0 and 3 prior chemotherapy regimens. Some 30 patients had pretreatment blood TCR-seq, some 24 had at least one posttreatment blood collection, and some 24 had tumor TCR-seq. In the same patients who had TCR sequencing, pretreatment tumors also underwent whole exome sequencing and RNA sequencing. Pretreatment tumor samples, along with matched peripheral blood collected serially before and after atezolizumab treatment, underwent TCR sequencing. Blood samples were analyzed at 3 weeks after treatment start (second dose) and at 6 weeks after treatment start. Twenty-five of 29 patients were identified as males with urothelial cancer of bladder origin, and a prior smoking history was reported by 18 of 29 patients. A median of roughly 140,000 T cells and some 90,000 unique TCRs was obtained from blood samples, and a median clonality of approximately 0.086 was observed.

Details on this clone: Its antigen is still unknown. Base qualities are not recorded, but no much larger clone differs from it by a single base.

Synthetic TCR analog templates were spiked into each PCR to estimate absolute template abundance from read counts. Using the immunoSEQ assay, TCRbeta CDR3 regions were amplified from genomic DNA with bias-controlled V and J gene primers. Sequencing of rearranged TCRbeta segments was done at approximately 20X coverage. In the paper's pipeline: Clustering was used to correct sequencing errors, and CDR3s were annotated against IMGT to assign V, D and J genes. Out-of-frame and stop-codon sequences were excluded, and only productive TCRbeta rearrangements were used in downstream analyses. To compute clonality, Shannon entropy was normalized by the log of the number of unique productive sequences and then subtracted from one. Clones differing between time points or between blood and tumor were identified using Fisher's exact test with Benjamini-Hochberg correction, with an adjusted p below 0.01 applied as the threshold. Entries here come from immuneACCESS through TCRdb and include only in-frame sequences with V and J called. Some clones fail to appear in such tables; in the studies checked, an unresolved V gene covers under half of the shortfall, and the cause of the remainder is unknown. Clone size and the V and J calls come from that table; the DNA yielded D and trimming. This sample comprises about 130,000 clones, approximately 84% of them detected only once. The ten largest account for around 3.2% of the sample.

Including cysteine and phenylalanine, the CDR3 has 13 amino acids. The read is trimmed to its CDR3 DNA, 39 bases read in frame from base 1. Reading the germline V gene gives CDR1 SGHTA and CDR2 FQGNSA. V sheds 5 bases and J sheds 5 bases, leaving 12 bases between their ends. The time point label, read with the paper, signifies: pretreatment peripheral blood. The cohort comprised more than 25 patients with locally advanced or metastatic urothelial carcinoma treated at Memorial Sloan Kettering on a trial protocol. Peripheral blood mononuclear cells were collected pretreatment and during treatment, with between 1 and 8 total time points per patient. The Qiagen DNeasy Blood extraction kit was used to purify genomic DNA from total PBMCs and tumor samples. PBMCs were collected pretreatment and during treatment and were isolated and stored as previously described. Paper-wide results and their limitations: Small sample size (n of about 30) and many exploratory analyses mean the results are intended to be hypothesis-generating. At 3 weeks after the start of treatment, tumor-associated TCR clones in peripheral blood had expanded more in patients with durable benefit (n ≈ 24, p = 0.022). Improved progression-free and overall survival was associated with having pretreatment peripheral blood TCR clonality below the median.

The sequence joins TRBV7-2 to TRBJ1-1; TRBD1 is perhaps the D gene, given 5 matching bases. The source material was PBMCs, sampled around atezolizumab (anti-PD-L1) treatment. This clonotype originated in a man aged 50 to 59 with urothelial cancer. CDR3 region: CASSPRVWTEAFF. DNA sequence: TGTGCCAGCAGCCCCAGGGTTTGGACTGAAGCTTTCTTT.